At least ten counts were recorded for the clone carrying this T cell receptor (beta chain). Its antigen remains unknown. This sample stems from a study of T cell repertoires and HLA-DP antigens. Study information: One alloantigen had around ten groove amino acid differences from self, the other one. The donors, ranging 18-to-29 to 60-to-69 years, included a couple of males and one female.

Pre-culture CD4+ samples were sequenced deeply, targeting 200,000 T cell genomes. Sequencing used immunoSEQ multiplex PCR; TCRdb keeps in-frame clones, though not all of them. This sample yields roughly 70,000 clones, of which roughly 77% are seen a single time; about 1.4% belongs to the top ten. V lost 2 bases and J 0 bases, leaving 7 bases between the germline ends. From germline, CDR1 is SNHLY and CDR2 FYNNEI. This CDR3 contains 14 residues. Whole-study results and caveats: Previously undetected clones averaged about 37% and 47% against the two alleles respectively.

This clonotype originated in a man in his sixties in good health and CMV-seronegative. The chain links TRBV2 to TRBJ1-1; D remains ambiguous. Sequencing was done on a sample of CD4+ T cells from PBMCs. This chain's CDR3 is CASSEFTVNTEAFF. DNA of the CDR3: TGTGCCAGCAGTGAATTTACGGTGAACACTGAAGCTTTCTTT.